The 28 T cell receptor beta chains below all came from one sample that was sequenced in a study of cytomegalovirus exposure and HLA in healthy donors. PCR used 60 Vbeta primers and 13 Jbeta primers. TCRdb's copy holds only in-frame clones and misses some; the assay was immunoSEQ multiplex PCR. In the table there are approximately 40,000 clones, 86% of which are singletons. Sequenced input: PBMCs. The receptors shown here come from a woman aged 40 to 50 in good health and CMV-seropositive.

This clone was seen more than once but under ten times. The chain couples TRBV11-2 to TRBJ2-7, with TRBD1 as a possible D gene (7 bases). Germline-derived CDR1 and CDR2 are SGHAT and FQNNGV. CDR3 size: 13 residues. The ends were cut back, 9 bases at V and 3 bases at J, with 15 bases in the middle. CDR3: CASQGGRSYEQYF. The CDR3 nucleotides are TGTGCCAGTCAGGGGGGCAGGAGCTACGAGCAGTACTTC.

The chain employs TRBV7-2 and TRBJ2-3, with 15 bases aligning to TRBD2. There are 16 residues in the CDR3. CDR1 SGHTA and CDR2 FQGNSA come from the germline V gene. Unmatched junction bases numbered 5, after V lost 6 bases and J lost 4 bases. CDR3 in DNA: TGTGCCAGCAGTTCGGGACTAGCGGGGGGATCAGATACGCAGTATTTT. This translates into CASSSGLAGGSDTQYF.

The V and J genes are TRBV9 and TRBJ2-1, with 10 positions matching TRBD2. CDR1 and CDR2 from the germline V gene are SGDLS and YYNGEE. This CDR3 is 17 amino acids long. After removal of 4 bases from V and 0 bases from J, the junction contained 7 bases not matched to a gene. The CDR3 DNA reads TGTGCCAGCAGCCCGGGAGCGGGGGGGAGCTCCTACAATGAGCAGTTCTTC. Encoded protein: CASSPGAGGSSYNEQFF. Looking up the rest from reference TRBV9 and TRBJ2-1 gives the full variable domain: DSGVTQTPKHLITATGQRVTLRCSPRSGDLSVYWYQQSLDQGLQFLIQYYNGEERAKGNILERFSAQQFPDLHSELNLSSLELGDSALYFCASSPGAGGSSYNEQFFGPGTRLTVL.

The chain recombines TRBV10-1 with TRBJ1-1; no reliable D call. The CDR3 sequence is 13 residues long. The germline V gene encodes CDR1 WNHNN and CDR2 SYGVQD (reference sequence). Trimming shortened V by 7 bases and J by 0 bases, and 9 bases separated the two germline ends. CDR3 DNA sequence: TGCGCCAGCAAGGCAGGCCTGAACACTGAAGCTTTCTTT. It translates to CASKAGLNTEAFF.

This sequence joins TRBV7-9 and TRBJ1-1; the D gene is possibly TRBD1 (5 bases). CDR1 is SEHNR and CDR2 is FQNEAQ in the germline V gene (reference sequence). Trimming pared 6 bases from V and 0 bases from J, leaving 11 bases between. The CDR3 loop spans 14 amino acids. CDR3 amino acids: CASSIGEVNTEAFF. CDR3 DNA sequence: TGTGCCAGCAGTATAGGGGAGGTGAACACTGAAGCTTTCTTT.

This sequence joins TRBV5-6 and TRBJ2-1, with D possibly TRBD2 on 5 matching bases. Germline CDR1 reads SGHDT; CDR2 reads YYEEEE. The CDR3 spans 14 residues. Trimming removed 2 bases at V and 7 bases at J, with 13 bases between. This chain's CDR3 is CASSFQTTGNEQFF. CDR3 DNA: TGTGCCAGCAGCTTTCAGACGACGGGGAATGAGCAGTTCTTC.

V is TRBV5-1 and J is TRBJ1-1; D is ambiguous. Per the germline V gene, CDR1 is SGHRS and CDR2 is YFSETQ. Deletions cut 6 bases from V and 0 bases from J, with 9 bases between. This CDR3 comprises 13 residues. The CDR3 is CASTKNMNTEAFF. The DNA of the CDR3 is TGCGCCAGCACAAAGAACATGAACACTGAAGCTTTCTTT.

This clone occurred once. The V and J genes are TRBV7-8 and TRBJ2-1; D gene ambiguous. V was clipped by 6 bases and J by 9 bases, with 21 bases between them. This CDR3 is built from 15 residues. Per germline, CDR1 SGHVS and CDR2 FQNEAQ. The CDR3 DNA reads as TGTGCCAGCAGGGGCCCGCAAATATCGAGCAGTGAGCAGTTCTTC. Translation gives CASRGPQISSSEQFF.

V gene TRBV20-1 combines with J gene TRBJ2-5, with D hard to call. The end of the DNA fits TRBJ2-7 better, so the J call may be wrong. This CDR3 contains 11 residues. CDR1 DFQATT and CDR2 SNEGSKA come from the germline V gene (reference sequence). This CDR3 is CSAFSSYEQYF. The CDR3 bases are TGCAGTGCTTTTAGCTCCTACGAGCAGTACTTC.

This rearrangement joins TRBV6-6 to TRBJ1-2, with D uncertain. Germline V gives CDR1 MNHNY, CDR2 SVGAGI (reference sequence). The CDR3 is 12 amino acids. Trimming took 4 bases from V and 4 from J, leaving 7 bases between them. CDR3 DNA sequence: TGTGCCAGCAGTTTGACTGTCTATGGCTACACCTTC. Translating it yields CASSLTVYGYTF.

The CDR3 loop reads CAIRGSQGGREKLFF. The CDR3 nucleotides are TGTGCCATCAGAGGAAGCCAGGGTGGGAGGGAAAAACTGTTTTTT. The chain couples TRBV10-3 to TRBJ1-4, with a tentative D call TRBD1 (5 bases). V was pared by 6 bases and J by 8 bases, with 19 bases between. The germline gives CDR1 ENHRY, CDR2 SYGVKD. The CDR3 is 15 residues long.

The chain combines TRBV15 with TRBJ1-4; 7 bases align to TRBD1. The J segment lost 6 bases and the V segment lost 10 bases, leaving 8 bases of the junction unmatched. CDR1 is LNHNV, CDR2 YYDKDF, per germline (reference sequence). The CDR3 has 13 amino acids. CDR3 amino acids: CAISRGRDEKLFF. DNA for the CDR3: TGTGCCATCTCGAGGGGGCGCGATGAAAAACTGTTTTTT.

The chain has TRBV4-3 and TRBJ1-6; D may be TRBD1 (5 bases). Germline CDR1 and CDR2: LGHNA and YSLEER. Trimming cost V 4 bases and J 5 bases, with 9 bases left between them. CDR3 length: 14 residues. CDR3 sequence (DNA): TGCGCCAGCAGCCGGGGGGAGCATAATTCACCCCTCCACTTT. It specifies CASSRGEHNSPLHF.

The chain joins TRBV9 to TRBJ1-2; 8 positions match TRBD1. CDR1 is SGDLS, CDR2 YYNGEE, per germline. The CDR3 is 14 amino acids. V shed 4 bases and J 1 base; nucleotides not matched to a gene: 3. The CDR3 region is CASSLGQGNYGYTF. As DNA, the CDR3 is TGTGCCAGCAGCCTCGGACAGGGTAACTATGGCTACACCTTC.

V and J are TRBV5-1 and TRBJ2-1, with a tentative D call TRBD1 (6 bases). The CDR3 is 14 amino acids. CDR1 is SGHRS, CDR2 YFSETQ, per germline. Trimming took 4 bases from V and 0 from J, leaving 8 bases between them. DNA for the CDR3: TGCGCCAGCAGCCAGGGGTTCTCCTACAATGAGCAGTTCTTC. This codes for CASSQGFSYNEQFF.

This clone was observed once. The chain recombines TRBV6-1 with TRBJ2-7, with D uncertain. The CDR3 has 14 amino acids. Between the trimmed V and J ends, which lost 1 base and 3 bases, there was a span of 10 bases. Germline loops: CDR1 MNHNS, CDR2 SASEGT. CDR3 nucleotides: TGTGCCAGCAGTGAAGGGGCAGGTTACTACGAGCAGTACTTC. This gives the protein CASSEGAGYYEQYF.

V gene TRBV6-5 combines with J gene TRBJ1-6; the D gene is possibly TRBD1 (6 bases). Trimming left V 0 bases short and J 12 bases short, with 15 bases between. Germline V lookup: CDR1 MNHEY, CDR2 SVGAGI. The CDR3 is made up of 15 amino acids. As DNA, the CDR3 is TGTGCCAGCAGTTACTCAGGGGGGGAATTCAAACCCCTCCACTTT. As protein: CASSYSGGEFKPLHF.

V usage is TRBV2 and J usage is TRBJ2-1; D unresolved. V lost 5 bases and J lost 0, with 11 bases in between. This CDR3 spans 15 amino acids. Germline V CDR1 and CDR2: SNHLY, FYNNEI. The CDR3, as DNA: TGTGCCAGCAGTCCCCACCCGAGCTCCTACAATGAGCAGTTCTTC. It is translated as CASSPHPSSYNEQFF.

There are a few counts of this clone. J is TRBJ2-5 and V is TRBV4-3; 9 bases line up with TRBD1. Near its end, the DNA agrees better with TRBJ2-7, so the J call may be wrong. The CDR3 runs 15 residues. Germline CDR1 is LGHNA and CDR2 is YSLEER. The CDR3 nucleotides read TGCGCCAGCAGCCTATACAGGGACAGGGCGTACGAGCAGTACTTC. The encoded protein is CASSLYRDRAYEQYF.

The chain combines TRBV6-4 with TRBJ2-1, with 7 bases that match TRBD2. In germline, CDR1 is MRHNA, CDR2 SNTAGT. Germline trimming cut 1 base from V and 0 bases from J; bases unmatched to any gene: 0. This CDR3 comprises 15 residues. CDR3 sequence: CASSDLAGSYNEQFF. The CDR3 nucleotides are TGTGCCAGCAGTGACTTAGCGGGCTCCTACAATGAGCAGTTCTTC.

The CDR3 loop is CAWSAQANSPLHF. The CDR3 DNA reads as TGTGCCTGGAGTGCACAGGCCAATTCACCCCTCCACTTT. The chain employs TRBV30 and TRBJ1-6; perhaps TRBD1 as D (5 bases). Per the germline V gene, CDR1 is GTSNPN and CDR2 is SVGIG (reference sequence). The CDR3 contains 13 residues. V lost 1 base to trimming and J lost 7 bases, with 8 bases between them.

V gene TRBV15 combines with J gene TRBJ2-5; D ambiguous. V lost 0 bases and J lost 4, with 3 bases in between. The germline CDR1 and CDR2 sequences are LNHNV and YYDKDF (reference sequence). The CDR3 is 12 amino acids. CDR3 sequence (DNA): TGTGCCACCAGCAGAGATCGAGAGACCCAGTACTTC. This translates into CATSRDRETQYF.

The chain joins TRBV27 to TRBJ2-1, with D tentatively TRBD2 (6 bases). V was cut by 4 bases and J by 10 bases, with 20 bases left in between. Germline V gene sequence: CDR1 MNHEY, CDR2 SMNVEV (reference sequence). The CDR3 has 15 residues. DNA of the CDR3: TGTGCCAGCAGTTACGGGACTGGCTTGGGCGGCGAGCAGTTCTTC. This encodes CASSYGTGLGGEQFF.

V is TRBV28 and J is TRBJ1-1, with D maybe TRBD1 (6 bases). This CDR3 is built from 16 residues. Between the trimmed V and J ends, which lost 6 bases and 2 bases, there was a span of 19 bases. Germline V CDR1 and CDR2: MDHEN, SYDVKM. CDR3 sequence reads: CASSLSPGQINTEAFF. In DNA, the CDR3 is TGTGCCAGCAGCCTCTCTCCGGGACAAATTAACACTGAAGCTTTCTTT.

The rearrangement uses TRBV19 and TRBJ2-5; 7 bases align to TRBD1. The germline CDR1 and CDR2 sequences are LNHDA and SQIVND (reference sequence). With 4 bases clipped from V and 4 bases from J, the junction kept 6 bases outside the gene matches. The CDR3 covers 14 residues. CDR3 in amino acids: CASSTRQGTETQYF. CDR3 nucleotide sequence: TGTGCCAGTAGTACCCGACAGGGTACAGAGACCCAGTACTTC.

The rearrangement links TRBV16 to TRBJ2-5; weak D call: TRBD2 (5 bases). The germline V gene has CDR1 KGHSY and CDR2 FQNENV. The V gene lost 0 bases and the J gene lost 7 bases, with 15 bases spanning the gap. There are 15 residues in the CDR3. CDR3: CASSQSAEFGSTQYF. The CDR3, as DNA: TGTGCCAGCAGCCAATCAGCGGAGTTCGGTTCGACCCAGTACTTC.

This clone has a handful of counts. The chain uses TRBV4-1 and TRBJ1-1, with TRBD1 matching over 8 bases. The CDR3 length is 14 residues. Germline V gene lookup returns CDR1 MGHRA and CDR2 YSYEKL. J was trimmed by 4 bases and V by 0 bases; bases with no gene match: 1. The CDR3 spells CASSQEQGGTEAFF. The CDR3 nucleotides read TGCGCCAGCAGCCAAGAACAGGGGGGCACTGAAGCTTTCTTT.

This clone is a singleton in its sample. The chain has TRBV7-8 and TRBJ2-3; D not certain. The CDR3 extends over 14 amino acids. Per germline, CDR1 SGHVS and CDR2 FQNEAQ. V was cut by 5 bases and J by 2 bases, with 11 bases left in between. CDR3: CASSRNGLTDTQYF. DNA for the CDR3: TGTGCCAGCAGCCGCAATGGGCTCACAGATACGCAGTATTTT.